This is a list of T cell receptor beta chains from one sample in a study of memory CD4+ T cells and cytomegalovirus serostatus. The method was immunoSEQ multiplex PCR; TCRdb's version includes in-frame clones alone and lacks a portion of them. The sample carries roughly 84,000 clones, 65% to 85% recorded once. The sequencing input was memory CD4+ T cells from blood. The receptors stem from an adult in good health and CMV-seronegative. The CDR3 runs from the conserved cysteine through the conserved F or W. A D gene is named only where the DNA matches it firmly. Only some rows state a clone size, as once, few, many or a class for expanded clones.

clone_size j_call v_call d_call cdr3_nt cdr3_aa
NA TRBJ2-7 TRBV29-1 NA TGCAGCGTTCGAAATTTCGAGCAGTACTTC CSVRNFEQYF
few TRBJ2-1 TRBV23-1 TRBD1 TGCGCCAGCAGTCAAGATTCGACCGGGACAGCCTACAATGAGCAGTTCTTC CASSQDSTGTAYNEQFF
NA TRBJ2-7 TRBV6-6 NA TGTGCCAGCGCTATACAGGGCTACGAGCAGTACTTC CASAIQGYEQYF
NA TRBJ1-4 TRBV28 NA TGTGCCAGCAGTTCCCCAGGGAGTCAGGAAAAACTGTTTTTT CASSSPGSQEKLFF
few TRBJ1-2 TRBV25-1 NA TGTGCCAGCAGTTCTTCAGGGGTGGGAGGCTACACCTTC CASSSSGVGGYTF
NA TRBJ1-3 TRBV9 TRBD1 TGTGCCAGCAGCGTAGATGGGACAGGGTGGAACACCATATATTTT CASSVDGTGWNTIYF
once TRBJ1-1 TRBV7-7 NA TGTGCTAGCAGCAACGGAGGGGGGGGGATGTCGCCTGAAGCTTTCTTT CASSNGGGGMSPEAFF
NA TRBJ2-7 TRBV11-2 TRBD1 TGTGCCAGCAGCTTCCCCCAGGGGGCCTGGACCTACGAGCAGTACTTC CASSFPQGAWTYEQYF
few TRBJ1-1 TRBV4-3 TRBD1 TGCGCCAGCAGTCCCGGGACAGGGGGCTCCTACACTGAAGCTTTCTTT CASSPGTGGSYTEAFF
NA TRBJ2-7 TRBV15 TRBD1 TGTGCCACCAGCAGAGACAGGGGGCTAAACTACGAGCAGTACTTC CATSRDRGLNYEQYF
NA TRBJ1-3 TRBV19 NA TGTGCCACCCTTGACCGCGTCTCTGGAAACACCATATATTTT CATLDRVSGNTIYF
NA TRBJ2-6 TRBV30 NA TGTGCCTGGAGCGCGGCCTACTCTGGGGCCAACGTCCTGACTTTC CAWSAAYSGANVLTF
once TRBJ2-7 TRBV6-5 NA TGTGCCAGCAGTCGTCCGGGCGGAACCTACGAGCAGTACTTC CASSRPGGTYEQYF
few TRBJ2-7 TRBV6-5 TRBD1 TGTGCCGCCTGGACAGGTCAGTACTTC CAAWTGQYF
NA TRBJ1-4 TRBV30 NA TGTGCCTGGAGCTGGACAGCCCCTAATGAAAAACTGTTTTTT CAWSWTAPNEKLFF
NA TRBJ2-3 TRBV7-2 NA TGTGCCAGCAGCAATAAGCTGGGCAGGGGCACAGATACGCAGTATTTT CASSNKLGRGTDTQYF